The sequence of this TCR beta chain was determined in a study of cytomegalovirus exposure and HLA in healthy donors. Study conclusions and caveats: It was fewer than 200 TCR beta chains that were listed as cytomegalovirus-associated. Follow-up analysis seemed to connect common viral pathogens with several of the most significant clusters identified.

The PCR had 60 Vbeta and 13 Jbeta primers. Sequenced by immunoSEQ multiplex PCR; TCRdb stores in-frame clones only, minus some. The sample comprises around 140,000 clones, roughly 80% of which are singletons, and roughly 4.7% rests with the top ten. Germline V gene lookup returns CDR1 SGHRS and CDR2 YFSETQ. Trimming cost V 4 bases and J 1 base; bases outside gene matches: 17. The CDR3 totals 19 residues. In the case of this clone: Antigen unknown.

Sequenced: PBMCs. The gene calls are TRBV5-1 and TRBJ2-5, with 9 bases matching TRBD2. This TCR was sampled from a middle-aged man in good health and CMV-seronegative. Here the CDR3 DNA reads TGCGCCAGCAGCGATCCCCTAGTCGCGGCGGGGGGGCTCCAAGAGACCCAGTACTTC. Translating gives CASSDPLVAAGGLQETQYF. Looking up the rest from reference TRBV5-1 and TRBJ2-5 gives the full variable domain: KAGVTQTPRYLIKTRGQQVTLSCSPISGHRSVSWYQQTPGQGLQFLFEYFSETQRNKGNFPGRFSGRQFSNSRSEMNVSTLELGDSALYLCASSDPLVAAGGLQETQYFGPGTRLLVL.